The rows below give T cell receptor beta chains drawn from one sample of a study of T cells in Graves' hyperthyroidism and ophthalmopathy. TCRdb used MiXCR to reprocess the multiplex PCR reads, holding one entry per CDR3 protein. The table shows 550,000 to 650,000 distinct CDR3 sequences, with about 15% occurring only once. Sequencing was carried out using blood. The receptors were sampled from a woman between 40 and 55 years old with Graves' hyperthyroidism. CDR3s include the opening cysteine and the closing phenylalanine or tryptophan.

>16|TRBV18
CASSPLGLPDLTFQYF
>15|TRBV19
CASSPGLAGDGEQYF
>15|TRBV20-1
CSAEGLQGRYQPQHF
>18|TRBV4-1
CASSQAGGGTRSGNTIYF
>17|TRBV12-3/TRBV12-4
CASSSGAGVIVRNEQFF
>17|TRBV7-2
CASSLVGGKGSYNEQFF
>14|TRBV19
CASSISGMNTEAFF
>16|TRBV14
CASSRSSGIAAGELFF
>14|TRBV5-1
CASSLESNTGELFF
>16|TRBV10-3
CAISGWASEDTGELFF
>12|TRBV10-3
CAISGPSYEQYF
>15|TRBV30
CAQLLRGREDTEAFF
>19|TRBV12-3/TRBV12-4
CASSPATGQIKEEGNTIYF
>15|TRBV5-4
CASSSGTGISYERYF
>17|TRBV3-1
CASSHRDRGRSGNTIYF
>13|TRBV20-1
CSARPFSVRSQFF
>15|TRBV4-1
CASSHQDRPNTEAFF
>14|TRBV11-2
CASSLPRARETQYF
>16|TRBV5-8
CASSFGQKSSGNTIYF
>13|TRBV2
CASSEEREAFQYF
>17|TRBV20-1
CSALTNRNGLGRYEQYF
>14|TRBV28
CASSPPRGNQPQHF
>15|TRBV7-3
CASSLGSEGTDTQYF
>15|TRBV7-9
CASRRVGQGLHEQYF
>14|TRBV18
CASSPGGNTGELFF
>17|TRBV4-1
CASSPRTGDLLNQPQHF
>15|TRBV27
CASSLRREGPDEQFF
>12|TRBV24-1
CATRTNRGEAFF
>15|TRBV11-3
CASSAQGLGNTEAFF
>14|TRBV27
CASGVLGGSTEAFF
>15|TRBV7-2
CASSPTSSYNSPLHF
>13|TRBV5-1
CASSPELTRGYTF
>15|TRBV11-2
CASSPGKASPYEQYF
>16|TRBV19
CASSMLGTVSQETQYF
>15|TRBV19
CASSIRTSATDTQYF
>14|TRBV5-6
CASSLFLAEDTQYF
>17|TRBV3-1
CASSQTVRAGGTDTQYF
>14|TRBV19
CASSIEARGRGYTF
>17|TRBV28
CASSLPGLGVVTDTQYF
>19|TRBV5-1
CASTAPGLAGGLALDEQFF
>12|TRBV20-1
CSARVGTDTQYF
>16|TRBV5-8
CASSLEAGGYNSPLHF
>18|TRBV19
CASSNNRDRSTKNQPQHF
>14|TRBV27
CASSLRTGFGGYTF
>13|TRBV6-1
CASSYRVGVGYTF
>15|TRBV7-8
CASSVGQGAGKTQYF